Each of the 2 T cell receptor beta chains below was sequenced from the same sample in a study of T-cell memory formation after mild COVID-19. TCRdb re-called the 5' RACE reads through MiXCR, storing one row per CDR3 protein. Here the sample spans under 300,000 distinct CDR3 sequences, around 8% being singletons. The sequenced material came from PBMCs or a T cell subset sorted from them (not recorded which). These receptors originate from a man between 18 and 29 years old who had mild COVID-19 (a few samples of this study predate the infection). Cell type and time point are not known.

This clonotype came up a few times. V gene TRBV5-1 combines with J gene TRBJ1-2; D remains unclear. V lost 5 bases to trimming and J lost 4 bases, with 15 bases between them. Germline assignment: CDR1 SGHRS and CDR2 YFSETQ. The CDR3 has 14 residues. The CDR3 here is CASSHGTLVYGYTF. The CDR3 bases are TGCGCCAGCAGTCACGGCACCCTGGTCTATGGCTACACCTTC.

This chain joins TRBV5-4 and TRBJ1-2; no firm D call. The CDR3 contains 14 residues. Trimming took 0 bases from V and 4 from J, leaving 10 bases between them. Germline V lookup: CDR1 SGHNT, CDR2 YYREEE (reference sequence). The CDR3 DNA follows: TGTGCCAGCAGCTTGGAGGAGATCTCCTATGGCTACACCTTC. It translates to CASSLEEISYGYTF. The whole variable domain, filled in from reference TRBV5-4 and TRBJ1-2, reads ETGVTQSPTHLIKTRGQQVTLRCSSQSGHNTVSWYQQALGQGPQFIFQYYREEENGRGNFPPRFSGLQFPNYSSELNVNALELDDSALYLCASSLEEISYGYTFGSGTRLTVV.